These 8 T cell receptor beta chains share one sample of origin, sequenced in a study of neurological immune-mediated disorders. TCRdb used MiXCR to reprocess the 5' RACE reads, holding one entry per CDR3 protein. The sample records roughly 50,000 distinct CDR3 sequences, about 13% being singletons. Time point in this sample: longitudinal time-point 3. The sample was PBMCs. Receptor source: a male donor with HTLV-1-associated myelopathy (HAM/TSP).

J is TRBJ2-5 and V is TRBV4-1; 10 bases agree with TRBD1. CDR3 size: 15 residues. Per germline, CDR1 MGHRA and CDR2 YSYEKL. The junction had 3 bases not matched to a gene; V was cut back by 1 base and J by 4 bases. CDR3 coding DNA: TGCGCCAGCAGCCAAGCTCGGACAGGGGGAGAGACCCAGTACTTC. Translated: CASSQARTGGETQYF.

This clonotype was seen at least ten times. The rearrangement uses TRBV18 and TRBJ1-5; D is possibly TRBD1 (5 bases). The germline V gene encodes CDR1 KGHSH and CDR2 LQKENI. The V and J ends lost 3 bases and 6 bases respectively, with 9 bases between them. This CDR3 region has 13 residues. CDR3 in amino acids: CASSPPGGQPQHF. For the CDR3, the DNA is TGTGCCAGCTCACCCCCGGGGGGTCAGCCCCAGCATTTT.

The chain uses TRBV6-6 and TRBJ2-7; D assignment may be TRBD1 or TRBD2 (5 bases each). The germline V gene encodes CDR1 MNHNY and CDR2 SVGAGI (reference sequence). V lost 2 bases and J lost 3, with 14 bases in between. This CDR3 spans 15 amino acids. The chain's CDR3 is CASSYPLGVNYEQYF. CDR3 DNA sequence: TGTGCCAGCAGTTACCCCCTGGGGGTCAACTACGAGCAGTACTTC.

This clonotype occurred once. The genes are TRBV12-3 or TRBV12-4 and TRBJ2-1, with D perhaps TRBD2 (6 bases). The V and J ends lost 5 bases and 6 bases respectively, with 11 bases between them. The CDR3 runs to 13 residues. The CDR3 spells CASSPGLSNEQFF. The CDR3 bases are TGTGCCAGCAGTCCGGGACTCTCCAATGAGCAGTTCTTC.

On this clonotype: Compared with germline, one end of the junction differs, possibly owing to a read error. The V gene is TRBV9, the J gene TRBJ2-7, with D tentatively TRBD1 or TRBD2 (5 bases each). The length of the CDR3 is 13 residues. CDR1 SGDLS and CDR2 YYNGEE come from the germline V gene. CDR3 bases: TGTGCCAGCATCGTAATCGGGGCACGCGAGCAGTACTTC. Amino acids: CASIVIGAREQYF.

This clonotype was observed many times. This chain joins TRBV5-1 and TRBJ2-1, with 7 bases that match TRBD2. This CDR3 has 13 residues. Germline V gene data show CDR1 as SGHRS and CDR2 as YFSETQ. Trimming removed 2 bases from V and 5 bases from J; junction bases left unmatched: 1. The CDR3 protein is CASSFGGNNEQFF. The CDR3, as DNA: TGCGCCAGCAGCTTCGGGGGGAACAATGAGCAGTTCTTC.

This clonotype appeared many times. Here the CDR3 DNA reads TGTGCCAGCAGTGGTGAACGCGAGGGTCGGGAAAAACTGTTTTTT. This codes for CASSGEREGREKLFF. The chain combines TRBV6-5 with TRBJ1-4; D remains unclear. Germline V CDR1 and CDR2: MNHEY, SVGAGI. V was clipped by 5 bases and J by 8 bases, with 18 bases between them. The CDR3 loop spans 15 amino acids.

This clonotype was picked up many times. The chain uses TRBV12-3 or TRBV12-4 and TRBJ2-5; 7 nucleotides agree with TRBD1. V lost 5 bases, J lost 0 bases, and 9 bases stayed unmatched. The CDR3 is made up of 16 amino acids. The CDR3 protein is CASSLRQGVNQETQYF. The CDR3 DNA follows: TGTGCCAGCAGTCTCCGACAGGGAGTAAACCAAGAGACCCAGTACTTC.